The T cell receptor beta chain described here comes from a study of T-cell reconstitution after alpha-beta-depleted transplantation in children. The library targeted TCRbeta and was prepared with unique molecular identifiers. TCRdb used MiXCR to reprocess the PCR reads, holding one entry per CDR3 protein. The sample has about 610,000 distinct CDR3 sequences, roughly 10% seen once; the top ten hold less than 5%. This CDR3 is 13 amino acids long. With 2 bases removed from V and 3 bases from J, the gap between germline ends came to 7 bases. Per germline, CDR1 KGHSH and CDR2 LQKENI. Here the sequenced sample was PBMCs from the stem cell graft donor, taken from the stem cell graft. The chain joins TRBV18 to TRBJ2-5; possible D gene TRBD2, 6 bases. This receptor was taken from a human donor who donated a stem cell graft to a child with acute myeloid leukemia. In nucleotides, the CDR3 is TGTGCCAGCTCACCATCTAGCGAAGAGACCCAGTACTTC. Its protein product is CASSPSSEETQYF.